These T cell receptor beta chains were read from a single sample in a study of T cells in Graves' hyperthyroidism and ophthalmopathy. TCRdb re-called the multiplex PCR reads with MiXCR, one entry per CDR3 protein. This table has 610,000 or so distinct CDR3 sequences, 46% appearing once. Sequenced material: peripheral blood or thyroid tissue (not recorded which). These receptors were obtained from a woman under 30 with Graves' hyperthyroidism. Both conserved end residues are trimmed from each CDR3. For some rows the clone size is stated as once, few or many, or as a class when expanded; others skip it.

clone_size v_call cdr3_aa
few TRBV20-1 SAGLAGRTDTQY
. TRBV7-2 ASSLIGLAGAQETQY
many TRBV18 ASSLGQPDYGYT
many TRBV3-1 ASSWGSYEQY
once TRBV10-3 AISDRWDTIY
few TRBV6-5 ASSAGSNTGELF
few TRBV6-5 ASSNRGREQY
few TRBV10-3 AISESGLAGSDTQY
. TRBV2 ASVELGGYEQY
many TRBV7-2 ASSLIGELF
many TRBV7-2 ASSLEYSYSNQPQH